A single sample is the source of the 27 T cell receptor beta chains below, sequenced in a study of cytomegalovirus exposure and HLA in healthy donors. Data came from immunoSEQ multiplex PCR; TCRdb stores just in-frame clones and leaves some out. This sample has 150,000 to 200,000 clones, with roughly 83% found just once. Sequencing was carried out using PBMCs. Receptors were obtained from a woman aged 18-35 years in good health and CMV-seronegative.

The genes are TRBV19 and TRBJ2-7; 7 positions match TRBD1. The CDR3 has 14 residues. J lost 2 bases, V lost 1 base, and 2 bases had no gene match. Germline CDR1 LNHDA, CDR2 SQIVND (reference sequence). CDR3 coding DNA: TGTGCCAGTAGTATAGGGGACAGTACCTACGAGCAGTACTTC. The encoded protein is CASSIGDSTYEQYF.

The chain uses TRBV9 and TRBJ1-1; 11 bases map to TRBD1. This CDR3 is 16 amino acids long. Unmatched junction bases numbered 6, after V lost 0 bases and J lost 5 bases. Germline values: CDR1 SGDLS, CDR2 YYNGEE. The CDR3, as DNA: TGTGCCAGCAGCGTAGGGACAGGGGGCGTTTCTACTGAAGCTTTCTTT. Its protein is CASSVGTGGVSTEAFF.

The gene calls are TRBV4-1 and TRBJ2-7; a weak D match, TRBD2 (6 bases). Germline CDR1 reads MGHRA; CDR2 reads YSYEKL. The CDR3 extends over 19 amino acids. The V and J ends lost 0 bases and 3 bases respectively, with 24 bases between them. CDR3 loop: CASSQDLFGGEPRNYEQYF. CDR3 bases: TGCGCCAGCAGCCAAGATCTCTTCGGGGGTGAGCCCCGAAACTACGAGCAGTACTTC.

For this clone: Other nucleotide sequences in the sample specify the same CDR3. The V and J genes are TRBV4-1 and TRBJ2-3; 8 bases are a match to TRBD1. Per the germline V gene, CDR1 is MGHRA and CDR2 is YSYEKL. V lost 3 bases, J lost 2 bases, and 4 bases stayed unmatched. This CDR3 has 15 amino acids. In DNA form, the CDR3 reads TGCGCCAGCAGCCACGGACAGGGCGCCACAGATACGCAGTATTTT. Translated, it gives CASSHGQGATDTQYF.

The chain has TRBV19 and TRBJ1-3; D uncertain. CDR1 LNHDA and CDR2 SQIVND come from the germline V gene (reference sequence). The CDR3 is 16 residues long. Trimming stripped 5 bases from V and 0 bases from J, with 14 bases between. The CDR3 nucleotides are TGTGCCAGTAGTTCCCACGTCACGAGCTCTGGAAACACCATATATTTT. It encodes CASSSHVTSSGNTIYF.

This clone was seen a few times. The chain links TRBV11-2 to TRBJ2-5, with D possibly matching TRBD2 (5 bases). In germline, CDR1 is SGHAT, CDR2 FQNNGV. This CDR3 has 17 residues. The V gene lost 1 base and the J gene lost 4 bases, with 19 bases spanning the gap. The CDR3 protein is CASSLVFGGSRGETQYF. In nucleotides, the CDR3 is TGTGCCAGCAGCTTAGTCTTTGGAGGCAGCCGGGGAGAGACCCAGTACTTC.

This chain joins TRBV30 and TRBJ2-3; 11 bases agree with TRBD1. The germline gives CDR1 GTSNPN, CDR2 SVGIG (reference sequence). Trimming cost V 2 bases and J 0 bases; bases outside gene matches: 1. The CDR3 is made up of 15 amino acids. CDR3: CAWSWTGGSTDTQYF. As DNA, the CDR3 is TGTGCCTGGAGTTGGACAGGGGGCAGCACAGATACGCAGTATTTT.

This chain joins TRBV5-1 and TRBJ2-7; weak D call: TRBD1 (6 bases). The germline V and J ends were trimmed by 0 bases and 5 bases, with 9 bases remaining between them. CDR1 and CDR2 (germline): SGHRS, YFSETQ. The CDR3 runs 13 residues. The CDR3 protein is CASSLDRDHEQYF. Here the CDR3 DNA reads TGCGCCAGCAGCTTGGACAGGGACCACGAGCAGTACTTC.

The genes are TRBV5-5 and TRBJ1-1, with no clear D. Trimming left V 5 bases short and J 6 bases short, with 14 bases between. This CDR3 has 13 amino acids. Germline-derived CDR1 and CDR2 are SGHKS and YYEKEE (reference sequence). CDR3 sequence reads: CASSAGSVAEAFF. CDR3 DNA sequence: TGTGCCAGCAGTGCAGGCTCGGTGGCTGAAGCTTTCTTT.

This sequence joins TRBV19 and TRBJ2-2; 10 bases are a match to TRBD1. After removal of 6 bases from V and 5 bases from J, the junction contained 9 bases not matched to a gene. Germline loops: CDR1 LNHDA, CDR2 SQIVND (reference sequence). This CDR3 region has 16 residues. DNA for the CDR3: TGTGCCAGTAGCCCGACAGGGGGCGCGGGTACCGGGGAGCTGTTTTTT. Its translation is CASSPTGGAGTGELFF.

This clone was seen just once. The J gene is TRBJ1-5, the V gene TRBV7-8; D unresolved. The CDR3 extends over 16 amino acids. Trimming took 5 bases from V and 0 from J, leaving 14 bases between them. Germline CDR1 and CDR2: SGHVS and FQNEAQ. The CDR3 loop is CASSHVGSYSNQPQHF. The DNA of the CDR3 is TGTGCCAGCAGCCACGTTGGGAGTTATAGCAATCAGCCCCAGCATTTT.

The V call is TRBV4-1, the J call TRBJ2-3; 7 nucleotides line up with TRBD2. Germline lookup yields CDR1 MGHRA and CDR2 YSYEKL. CDR3 length: 14 residues. V was clipped by 1 base and J by 12 bases; unmatched bases: 10. The CDR3 region is CASSQGIPAGSQYF. DNA for the CDR3: TGCGCCAGCAGCCAAGGAATTCCAGCGGGGTCTCAGTATTTT.

V is TRBV6-1 and J is TRBJ1-1; possible D gene TRBD1, 5 bases. V lost 2 bases to trimming and J lost 3 bases, with 13 bases between them. Germline V CDR1 and CDR2: MNHNS, SASEGT. The length of the CDR3 is 15 residues. The chain's CDR3 is CASSETIAGYTEAFF. In nucleotides, the CDR3 is TGTGCCAGCAGTGAAACTATAGCAGGGTACACTGAAGCTTTCTTT.

This chain uses TRBV10-3 with TRBJ2-6, with D perhaps TRBD2 (6 bases). Trimming stripped 0 bases from V and 0 bases from J, with 18 bases between. The CDR3 length is 20 residues. Germline CDR1 reads ENHRY; CDR2 reads SYGVKD. CDR3 in DNA: TGTGCCATCAGTGAGTCTGGAGGGGAATCCCCAATCTCTGGGGCCAACGTCCTGACTTTC. It specifies CAISESGGESPISGANVLTF.

This CDR3 is CASNRPMDRWSGYTF. CDR3 nucleotide sequence: TGTGCCAGTAACCGACCGATGGACAGGTGGAGTGGCTACACCTTC. The V gene is TRBV19, the J gene TRBJ1-2; TRBD1 matches at 7 bases. The length of the CDR3 is 15 residues. Unmatched junction bases numbered 15, after V lost 7 bases and J lost 7 bases. In germline, CDR1 is LNHDA, CDR2 SQIVND (reference sequence).

The chain recombines TRBV4-2 with TRBJ2-1; 9 positions agree with TRBD2. The V segment lost 0 bases and the J segment 3 bases; nucleotides outside the gene matches: 15. Per the germline V gene, CDR1 is LGHNA and CDR2 is YNFKEQ. This CDR3 comprises 20 residues. CDR3 region: CASSQDAQGLAGTIYNEQFF. CDR3 DNA: TGTGCCAGCAGCCAAGATGCGCAGGGCCTAGCGGGAACTATCTACAATGAGCAGTTCTTC.

The CDR3 is CASSERRLDSRTEKLFF. DNA of the CDR3: TGTGCCAGCAGTGAAAGGCGGCTGGACAGCCGGACTGAAAAACTGTTTTTT. The gene calls are TRBV2 and TRBJ1-4, with D possibly being TRBD1 (6 bases). Trimming removed 2 bases at V and 7 bases at J, with 20 bases between. This CDR3 spans 17 amino acids. CDR1 and CDR2 from the germline V gene are SNHLY and FYNNEI.

The chain recombines TRBV6-6 with TRBJ2-1, with a tentative D call TRBD1 (6 bases). This CDR3 spans 13 amino acids. Germline V lookup: CDR1 MNHNY, CDR2 SVGAGI (reference sequence). V was trimmed by 7 bases and J by 4 bases, leaving 11 bases between them. This chain's CDR3 is CASTPTGYNEQFF. The CDR3, as DNA: TGTGCCAGCACCCCCACAGGGTACAATGAGCAGTTCTTC.

This clone has only one observation. This chain connects TRBV11-2 to TRBJ2-7; D call uncertain. The germline V and J ends were trimmed by 1 base and 6 bases, with 10 bases remaining between them. The CDR3 loop spans 13 amino acids. Germline CDR1 SGHAT, CDR2 FQNNGV. The chain's CDR3 is CASSLGQVGEQYF. In nucleotides, the CDR3 is TGTGCCAGCAGCTTAGGGCAGGTGGGCGAGCAGTACTTC.

V gene TRBV7-9 combines with J gene TRBJ2-7, with 10 bases identical to TRBD1. CDR3 length: 17 amino acids. Trimming cost V 0 bases and J 0 bases; bases outside gene matches: 5. Germline V gene sequence: CDR1 SEHNR, CDR2 FQNEAQ (reference sequence). The CDR3 region is CASSLAGTGVYSYEQYF. CDR3 nucleotides: TGTGCCAGCAGCTTAGCCGGGACAGGGGTTTACTCCTACGAGCAGTACTTC.

This clone was picked up one time. This chain joins TRBV25-1 and TRBJ1-4; D is ambiguous. This CDR3 comprises 14 residues. Germline V gene sequence: CDR1 MGHDK, CDR2 SYGVNS. The germline V and J ends were trimmed by 3 bases and 6 bases, with 11 bases remaining between them. The CDR3 coding sequence is TGTGCCAGCAGTGACCCCGCGGGAGATGAAAAACTGTTTTTT. This gives the protein CASSDPAGDEKLFF. Supplemented by reference TRBV25-1 and TRBJ1-4, the full variable domain reads EADIYQTPRYLVIGTGKKITLECSQTMGHDKMYWYQQDPGMELHLIHYSYGVNSTEKGDLSSESTVSRIRTEHFPLTLESARPSHTSQYLCASSDPAGDEKLFFGSGTQLSVL.

This sequence joins TRBV9 and TRBJ2-2, with 10 bases identical to TRBD1. Losses at the gene ends were 0 bases for V and 7 bases for J; bases not matched to a gene: 6. Germline V CDR1 and CDR2: SGDLS, YYNGEE. There are 16 residues in the CDR3. The CDR3 DNA is TGTGCCAGCAGCGTAGCCGGGACAGGGGTTCACGGGGAGCTGTTTTTT. Translating gives CASSVAGTGVHGELFF.

This clone was seen more than once but under ten times. The J gene is TRBJ1-2, the V gene TRBV9; no clear D gene. V lost 0 bases, J lost 2 bases, and 11 bases lay in between. Germline CDR1 reads SGDLS; CDR2 reads YYNGEE. The CDR3 totals 15 residues. Here the CDR3 DNA reads TGTGCCAGCAGCGTAGGACACGGCAAAAACTATGGCTACACCTTC. Its translation is CASSVGHGKNYGYTF.

The rearrangement links TRBV27 to TRBJ2-1; D perhaps matches TRBD2 (6 bases). The CDR3 is 13 residues long. CDR1 MNHEY and CDR2 SMNVEV come from the germline V gene (reference sequence). The V and J ends lost 8 bases and 6 bases respectively, with 14 bases between them. In DNA form, the CDR3 reads TGTGCCAGCCTGGGACTCCCCACCAATGAGCAGTTCTTC. It translates to CASLGLPTNEQFF.

The chain recombines TRBV6-6 with TRBJ2-1; a weak D match, TRBD2 (5 bases). The germline gives CDR1 MNHNY, CDR2 SVGAGI (reference sequence). V lost 2 bases and J lost 0, with 8 bases in between. This CDR3 has 15 amino acids. CDR3 DNA sequence: TGTGCCAGCAGTTACGTGCGGGTCTCCTACAATGAGCAGTTCTTC. Protein sequence: CASSYVRVSYNEQFF.

The chain recombines TRBV7-9 with TRBJ2-7; TRBD2 aligns across 11 bases. CDR3 length equals 17 residues. Germline V gene sequence: CDR1 SEHNR, CDR2 FQNEAQ (reference sequence). Unmatched junction bases numbered 12, after V lost 5 bases and J lost 3 bases. The CDR3 DNA reads TGTGCCAGCAGCCCCACCACCGGGACTAGCGGAAACTACGAGCAGTACTTC. This encodes CASSPTTGTSGNYEQYF.

This chain uses TRBV11-3 with TRBJ2-7; TRBD1 agrees at 8 bases. Germline V gene lookup returns CDR1 SGHNT and CDR2 YENEEA. V gave up 5 bases and J gave up 0 bases; unmatched junction bases: 3. The CDR3 extends over 14 amino acids. The CDR3 spells CASSRTGSSYEQYF. CDR3 nucleotide sequence: TGTGCCAGCAGCCGGACAGGGAGCTCCTACGAGCAGTACTTC.